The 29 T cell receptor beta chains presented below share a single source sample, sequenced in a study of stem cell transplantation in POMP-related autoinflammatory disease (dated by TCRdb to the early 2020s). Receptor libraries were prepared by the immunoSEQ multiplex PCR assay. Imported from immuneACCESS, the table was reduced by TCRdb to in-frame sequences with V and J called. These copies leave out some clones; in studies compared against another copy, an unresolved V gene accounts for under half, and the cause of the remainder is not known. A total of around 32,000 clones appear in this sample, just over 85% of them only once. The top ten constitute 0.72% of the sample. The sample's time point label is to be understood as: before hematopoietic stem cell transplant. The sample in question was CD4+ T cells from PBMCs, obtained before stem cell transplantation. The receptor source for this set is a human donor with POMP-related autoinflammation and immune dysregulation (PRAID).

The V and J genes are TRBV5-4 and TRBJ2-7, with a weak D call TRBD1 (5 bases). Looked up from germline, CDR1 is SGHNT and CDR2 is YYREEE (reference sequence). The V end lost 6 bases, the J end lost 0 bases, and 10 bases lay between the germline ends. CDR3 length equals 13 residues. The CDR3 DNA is TGTGCCAGCAAGGTCCAGGGCTCCTACGAGCAGTACTTC. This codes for CASKVQGSYEQYF.

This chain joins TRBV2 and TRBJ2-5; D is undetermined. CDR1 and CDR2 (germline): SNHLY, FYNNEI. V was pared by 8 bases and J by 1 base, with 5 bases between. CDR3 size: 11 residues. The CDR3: CASDLQETQYF. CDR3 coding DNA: TGTGCCAGCGACCTCCAAGAGACCCAGTACTTC.

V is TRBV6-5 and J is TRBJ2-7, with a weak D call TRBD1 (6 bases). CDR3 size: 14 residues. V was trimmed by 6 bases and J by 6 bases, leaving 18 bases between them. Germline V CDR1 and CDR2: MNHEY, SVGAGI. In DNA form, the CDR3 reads TGTGCCAGCAGCCTAGACAGGTCAAGTCGCGAGCAGTACTTC. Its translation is CASSLDRSSREQYF.

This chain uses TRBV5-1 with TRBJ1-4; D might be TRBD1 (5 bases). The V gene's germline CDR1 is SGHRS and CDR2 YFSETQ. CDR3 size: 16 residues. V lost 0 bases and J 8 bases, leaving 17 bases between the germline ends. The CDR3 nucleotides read TGCGCCAGCAGCTTGGGAATGATCCTTAAGGGGGAAAAACTGTTTTTT. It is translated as CASSLGMILKGEKLFF.

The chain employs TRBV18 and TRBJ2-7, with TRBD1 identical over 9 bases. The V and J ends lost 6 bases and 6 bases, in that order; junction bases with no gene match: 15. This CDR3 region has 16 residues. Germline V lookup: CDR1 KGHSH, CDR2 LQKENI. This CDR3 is CASSPPGQGRGGEQYF. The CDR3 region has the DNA TGTGCCAGCTCCCCCCCGGGACAGGGTCGTGGTGGCGAGCAGTACTTC.

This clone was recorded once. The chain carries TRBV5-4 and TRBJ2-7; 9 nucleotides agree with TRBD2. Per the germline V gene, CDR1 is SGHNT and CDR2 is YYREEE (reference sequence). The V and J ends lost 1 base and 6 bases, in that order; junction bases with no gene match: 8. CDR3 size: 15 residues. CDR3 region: CASSLSGGPISEQYF. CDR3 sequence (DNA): TGTGCCAGCAGCTTGAGCGGGGGGCCGATTTCCGAGCAGTACTTC. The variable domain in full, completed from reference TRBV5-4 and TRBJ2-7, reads ETGVTQSPTHLIKTRGQQVTLRCSSQSGHNTVSWYQQALGQGPQFIFQYYREEENGRGNFPPRFSGLQFPNYSSELNVNALELDDSALYLCASSLSGGPISEQYFGPGTRLTVT.

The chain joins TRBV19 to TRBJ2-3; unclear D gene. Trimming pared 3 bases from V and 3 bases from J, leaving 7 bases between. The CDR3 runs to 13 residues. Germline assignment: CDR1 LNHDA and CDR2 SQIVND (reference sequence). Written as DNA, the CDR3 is TGTGCCAGTAGTATCGGGTCGACAGATACGCAGTATTTT. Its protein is CASSIGSTDTQYF.

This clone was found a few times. CDR3 coding DNA: TGTGCCAGCAGTTTAGGTGATAGCAATCAGCCCCAGCATTTT. Amino acids: CASSLGDSNQPQHF. The rearrangement joins TRBV28 to TRBJ1-5; D is unresolved. The germline V gene has CDR1 MDHEN and CDR2 SYDVKM. The CDR3 sequence is 14 residues long. The V end was cut by 2 bases, the J end by 0 bases, with 5 bases between.

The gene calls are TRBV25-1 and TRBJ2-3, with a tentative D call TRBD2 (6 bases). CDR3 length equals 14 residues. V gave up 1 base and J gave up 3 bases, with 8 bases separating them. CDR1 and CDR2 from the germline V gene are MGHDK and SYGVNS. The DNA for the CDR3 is TGTGCCAGCAGTGAATTGCGGGGAACAGATACGCAGTATTTT. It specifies CASSELRGTDTQYF. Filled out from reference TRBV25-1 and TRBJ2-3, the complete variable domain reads EADIYQTPRYLVIGTGKKITLECSQTMGHDKMYWYQQDPGMELHLIHYSYGVNSTEKGDLSSESTVSRIRTEHFPLTLESARPSHTSQYLCASSELRGTDTQYFGPGTRLTVL.

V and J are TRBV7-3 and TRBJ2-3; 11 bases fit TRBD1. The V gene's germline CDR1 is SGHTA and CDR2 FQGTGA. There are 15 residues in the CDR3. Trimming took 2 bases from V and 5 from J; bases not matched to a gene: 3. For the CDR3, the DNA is TGTGCCAGCAGCTTATACGGGACAGGGGGAGATACGCAGTATTTT. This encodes CASSLYGTGGDTQYF.

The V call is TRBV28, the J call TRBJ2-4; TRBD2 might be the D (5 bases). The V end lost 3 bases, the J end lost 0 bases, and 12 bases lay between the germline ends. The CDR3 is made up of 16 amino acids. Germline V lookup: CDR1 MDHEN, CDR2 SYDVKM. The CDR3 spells CASSFGGSVAKNIQYF. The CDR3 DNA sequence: TGTGCCAGCAGTTTTGGTGGTAGCGTAGCCAAAAACATTCAGTACTTC.

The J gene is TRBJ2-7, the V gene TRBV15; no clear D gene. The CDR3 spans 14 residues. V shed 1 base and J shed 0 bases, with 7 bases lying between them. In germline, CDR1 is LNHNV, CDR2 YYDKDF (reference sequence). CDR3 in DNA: TGTGCCACCAGCAGAGCACCCGGCTCCTACGAGCAGTACTTC. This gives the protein CATSRAPGSYEQYF. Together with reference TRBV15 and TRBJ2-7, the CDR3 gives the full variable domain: DAMVIQNPRYQVTQFGKPVTLSCSQTLNHNVMYWYQQKSSQAPKLLFHYYDKDFNNEADTPDNFQSRRPNTSFCFLDIRSPGLGDTAMYLCATSRAPGSYEQYFGPGTRLTVT.

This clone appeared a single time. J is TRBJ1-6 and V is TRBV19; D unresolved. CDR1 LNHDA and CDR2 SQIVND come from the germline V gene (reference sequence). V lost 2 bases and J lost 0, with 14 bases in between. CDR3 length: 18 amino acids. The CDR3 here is CASSITLKVGSYNSPLHF. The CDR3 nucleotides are TGTGCCAGTAGTATAACACTAAAAGTGGGCTCCTATAATTCACCCCTCCACTTT.

The CDR3 region has the DNA TGTGCCAGCAGCTTGGCAGGGACAAACACTGAAGCTTTCTTT. Protein: CASSLAGTNTEAFF. The genes are TRBV5-5 and TRBJ1-1, with D tentatively TRBD1 (6 bases). Trimming left V 0 bases short and J 2 bases short, with 8 bases between. CDR3 size: 14 residues. Germline V lookup: CDR1 SGHKS, CDR2 YYEKEE (reference sequence). Using reference TRBV5-5 and TRBJ1-1 for the parts outside the CDR3, the full variable domain is DAGVTQSPTHLIKTRGQQVTLRCSPISGHKSVSWYQQVLGQGPQFIFQYYEKEERGRGNFPDRFSARQFPNYSSELNVNALLLGDSALYLCASSLAGTNTEAFFGQGTRLTVV.

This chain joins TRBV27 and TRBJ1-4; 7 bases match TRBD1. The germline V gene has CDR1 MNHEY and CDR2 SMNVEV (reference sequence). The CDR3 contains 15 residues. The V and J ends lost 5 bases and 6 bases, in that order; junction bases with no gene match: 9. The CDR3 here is CASSPTGAGHEKLFF. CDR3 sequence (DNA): TGTGCCAGCAGTCCCACAGGGGCGGGACATGAAAAACTGTTTTTT.

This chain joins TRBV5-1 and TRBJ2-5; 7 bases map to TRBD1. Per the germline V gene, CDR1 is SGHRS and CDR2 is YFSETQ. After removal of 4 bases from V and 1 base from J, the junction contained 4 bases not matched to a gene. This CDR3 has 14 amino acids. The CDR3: CASSLGTVQETQYF. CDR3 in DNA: TGCGCCAGCAGCCTTGGGACAGTCCAAGAGACCCAGTACTTC.

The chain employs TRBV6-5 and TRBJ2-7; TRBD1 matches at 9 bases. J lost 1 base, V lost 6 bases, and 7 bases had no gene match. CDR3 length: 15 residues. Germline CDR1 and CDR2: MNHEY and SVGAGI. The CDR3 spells CASRPRGQGSYEQYF. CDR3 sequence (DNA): TGTGCCAGCAGACCACGAGGACAGGGGTCCTACGAGCAGTACTTC.

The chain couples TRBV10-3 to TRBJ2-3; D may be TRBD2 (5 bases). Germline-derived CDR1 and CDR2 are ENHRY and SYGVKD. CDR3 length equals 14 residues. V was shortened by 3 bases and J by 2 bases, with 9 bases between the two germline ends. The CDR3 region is CAISELRATDTQYF. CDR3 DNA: TGTGCCATCAGTGAATTGCGGGCCACAGATACGCAGTATTTT.

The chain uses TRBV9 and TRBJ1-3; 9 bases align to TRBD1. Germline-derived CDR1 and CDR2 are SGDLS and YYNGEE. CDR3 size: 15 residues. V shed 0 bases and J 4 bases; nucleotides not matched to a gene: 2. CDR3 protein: CASSVEGQGGNTIYF. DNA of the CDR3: TGTGCCAGCAGCGTAGAGGGACAGGGAGGAAACACCATATATTTT.

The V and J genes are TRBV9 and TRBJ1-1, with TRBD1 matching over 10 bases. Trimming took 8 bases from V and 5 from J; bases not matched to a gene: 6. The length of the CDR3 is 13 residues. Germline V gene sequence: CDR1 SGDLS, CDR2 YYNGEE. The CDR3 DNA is TGTGCCAGTTCGACAGGGGGCAGGACTGAAGCTTTCTTT. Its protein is CASSTGGRTEAFF.

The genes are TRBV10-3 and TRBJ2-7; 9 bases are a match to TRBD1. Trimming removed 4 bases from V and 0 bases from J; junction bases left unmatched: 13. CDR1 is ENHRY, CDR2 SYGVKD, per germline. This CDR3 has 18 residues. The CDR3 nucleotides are TGTGCCATCAGTGGGGTCCCGGGACAGGGTTCGAGCTCCTACGAGCAGTACTTC. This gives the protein CAISGVPGQGSSSYEQYF.

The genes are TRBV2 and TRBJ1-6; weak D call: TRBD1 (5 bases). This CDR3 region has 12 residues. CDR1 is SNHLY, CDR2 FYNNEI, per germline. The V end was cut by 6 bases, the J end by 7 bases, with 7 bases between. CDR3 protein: CASSGDNSPLHF. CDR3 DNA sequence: TGTGCCAGCAGCGGGGACAATTCACCCCTCCACTTT.

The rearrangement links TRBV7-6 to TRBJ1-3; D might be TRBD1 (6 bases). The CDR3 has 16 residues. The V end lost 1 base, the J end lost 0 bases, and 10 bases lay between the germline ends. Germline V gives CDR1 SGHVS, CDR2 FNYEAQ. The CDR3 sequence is CASSLGRGSSGNTIYF. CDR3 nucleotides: TGTGCCAGCAGCTTAGGAAGGGGGAGCTCTGGAAACACCATATATTTT.

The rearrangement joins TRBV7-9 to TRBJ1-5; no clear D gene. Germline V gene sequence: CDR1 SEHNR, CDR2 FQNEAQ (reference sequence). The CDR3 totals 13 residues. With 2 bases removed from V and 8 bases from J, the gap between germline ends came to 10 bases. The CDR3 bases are TGTGCCAGCAGCTTATCAGCCCGTAAGCCCCAGCATTTT. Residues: CASSLSARKPQHF.

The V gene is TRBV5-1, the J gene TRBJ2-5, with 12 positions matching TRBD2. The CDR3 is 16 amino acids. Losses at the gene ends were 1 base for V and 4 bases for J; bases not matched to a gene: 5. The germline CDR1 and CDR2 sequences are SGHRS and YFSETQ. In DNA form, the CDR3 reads TGCGCCAGCAGCTTGCCTAGCGGGGGGGCCGGAGAGACCCAGTACTTC. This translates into CASSLPSGGAGETQYF.

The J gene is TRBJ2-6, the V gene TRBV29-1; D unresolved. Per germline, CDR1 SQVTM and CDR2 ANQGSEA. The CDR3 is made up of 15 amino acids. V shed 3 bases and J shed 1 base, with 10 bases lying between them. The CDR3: CSVDSGQSGANVLTF. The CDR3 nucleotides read TGCAGCGTTGACTCTGGTCAATCTGGGGCCAACGTCCTGACTTTC. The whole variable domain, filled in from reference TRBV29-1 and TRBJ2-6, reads SAVISQKPSRDICQRGTSLTIQCQVDSQVTMMFWYRQQPGQSLTLIATANQGSEATYESGFVIDKFPISRPNLTFSTLTVSNMSPEDSSIYLCSVDSGQSGANVLTFGAGSRLTVL.

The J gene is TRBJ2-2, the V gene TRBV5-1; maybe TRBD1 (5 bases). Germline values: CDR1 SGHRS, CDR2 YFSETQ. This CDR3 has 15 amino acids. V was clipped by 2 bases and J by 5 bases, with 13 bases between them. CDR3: CASSFVGVGTGELFF. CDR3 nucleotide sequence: TGCGCCAGCAGCTTCGTAGGGGTAGGGACCGGGGAGCTGTTTTTT. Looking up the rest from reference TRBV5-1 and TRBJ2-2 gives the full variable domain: KAGVTQTPRYLIKTRGQQVTLSCSPISGHRSVSWYQQTPGQGLQFLFEYFSETQRNKGNFPGRFSGRQFSNSRSEMNVSTLELGDSALYLCASSFVGVGTGELFFGEGSRLTVL.

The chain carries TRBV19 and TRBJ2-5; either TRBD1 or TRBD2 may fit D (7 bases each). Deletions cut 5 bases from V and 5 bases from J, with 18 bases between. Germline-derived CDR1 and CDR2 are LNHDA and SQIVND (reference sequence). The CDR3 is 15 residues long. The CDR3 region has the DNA TGTGCCAGTAGTCCGCGACAGGGAGGGGCGGAGACCCAGTACTTC. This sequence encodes CASSPRQGGAETQYF. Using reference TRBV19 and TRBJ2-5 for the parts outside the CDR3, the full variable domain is DGGITQSPKYLFRKEGQNVTLSCEQNLNHDAMYWYRQDPGQGLRLIYYSQIVNDFQKGDIAEGYSVSREKKESFPLTVTSAQKNPTAFYLCASSPRQGGAETQYFGPGTRLLVL.

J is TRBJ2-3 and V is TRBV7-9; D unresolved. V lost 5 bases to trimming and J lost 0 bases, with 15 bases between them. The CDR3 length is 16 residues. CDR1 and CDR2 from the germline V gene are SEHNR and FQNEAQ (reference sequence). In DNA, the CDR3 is TGTGCCAGCAGCCGCGACTCTGCTCCAAGCACAGATACGCAGTATTTT. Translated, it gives CASSRDSAPSTDTQYF.